This TCR beta chain was sequenced for a study of graft-versus-host responses after intestinal transplantation. Study-level findings and limits: Peak levels of circulating GvH clones tracked with early post-transplant HvG declines.

Note on this clone: Its antigen remains unidentified.

Generated by immunoSEQ multiplex PCR, the TCRdb table keeps only in-frame clones and is missing some. The profile shows tens of thousands of clones, around 93% of them singletons. Germline CDR1 reads SGHTA; CDR2 reads FQGNSA. This CDR3 is built from 12 residues. Trimming shortened V by 7 bases and J by 6 bases, and 13 bases separated the two germline ends. The chain employs TRBV7-2 and TRBJ2-7; tentative D call: TRBD2 (5 bases). The receptor's source is a human donor who was the organ donor for an intestinal transplant. The sample was unstimulated CD8+ T cells sorted from spleen or lymph node cells, taken before transplant. The CDR3 bases are TGTGCCAGCAACGGAGGAGTCCCCGAGCAGTACTTC. Translating it yields CASNGGVPEQYF.